The source of this TCR beta chain is a study of cytomegalovirus exposure and HLA in healthy donors. Overall study findings and caveats: Rarity held for most TCR sequences, but there were some public TCRs that occurred in many donors. For cytomegalovirus status, the classifier reportedly gave diagnoses with high specificity and sensitivity.

V was trimmed by 5 bases and J by 4 bases, leaving 14 bases between them. There are 14 residues in the CDR3. Germline V gene data show CDR1 as MNHEY and CDR2 as SVGAGI. Comments on this clone: Its specificity is not known.

The 120-subject validation cohort, separate from the 666-subject first cohort, included the donors. The assay was immunoSEQ multiplex PCR, and TCRdb's table has in-frame clones only and misses some. Of some 170,000 clones in the sample, just under 90% were seen once. Sequencing used PBMCs. The chain couples TRBV6-5 to TRBJ1-1; TRBD1 might be the D (5 bases). This clonotype was obtained from a woman aged 30 to 39 in good health and CMV-seronegative. This CDR3 reads CASSLGGGATEAFF. Written as DNA, the CDR3 is TGTGCCAGCAGTCTGGGGGGGGGAGCCACTGAAGCTTTCTTT.